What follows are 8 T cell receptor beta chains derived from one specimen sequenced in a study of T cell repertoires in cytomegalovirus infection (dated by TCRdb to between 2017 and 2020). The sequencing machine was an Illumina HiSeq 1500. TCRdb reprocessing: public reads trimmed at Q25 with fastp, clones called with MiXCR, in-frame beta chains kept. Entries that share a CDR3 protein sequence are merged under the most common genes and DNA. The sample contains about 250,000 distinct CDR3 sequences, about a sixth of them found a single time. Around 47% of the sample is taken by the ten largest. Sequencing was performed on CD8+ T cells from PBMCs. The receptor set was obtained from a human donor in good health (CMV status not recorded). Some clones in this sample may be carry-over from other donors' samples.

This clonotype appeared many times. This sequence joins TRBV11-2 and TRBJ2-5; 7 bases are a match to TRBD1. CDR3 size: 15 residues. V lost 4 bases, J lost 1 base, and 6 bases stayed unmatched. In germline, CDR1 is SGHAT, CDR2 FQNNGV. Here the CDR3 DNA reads TGTGCCAGCAGCTCGACAGGGTATTTCCAAGAGACCCAGTACTTC. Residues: CASSSTGYFQETQYF.

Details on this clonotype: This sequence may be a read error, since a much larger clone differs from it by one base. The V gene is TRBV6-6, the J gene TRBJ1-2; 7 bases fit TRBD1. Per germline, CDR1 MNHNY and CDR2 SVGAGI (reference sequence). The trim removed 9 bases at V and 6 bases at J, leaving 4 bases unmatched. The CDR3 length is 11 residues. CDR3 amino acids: CASFGTDGYTF. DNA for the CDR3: TGTGCCAGTTTCGGGACAGATGGCTACACCTTC.

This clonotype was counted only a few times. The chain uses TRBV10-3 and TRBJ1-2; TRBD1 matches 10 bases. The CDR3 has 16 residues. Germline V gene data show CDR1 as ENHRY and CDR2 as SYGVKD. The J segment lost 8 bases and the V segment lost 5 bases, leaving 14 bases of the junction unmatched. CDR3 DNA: TGTGCCATCAGTAGCCGGGACAGGGGAATTTTCTACGGCTACACCTTC. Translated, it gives CAISSRDRGIFYGYTF.

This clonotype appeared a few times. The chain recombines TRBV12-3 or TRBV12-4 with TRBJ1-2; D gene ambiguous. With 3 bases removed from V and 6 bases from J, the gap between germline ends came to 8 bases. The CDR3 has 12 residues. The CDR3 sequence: CASSFPGDGYTF. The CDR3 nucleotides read TGTGCCAGCAGTTTCCCCGGAGATGGCTACACCTTC.

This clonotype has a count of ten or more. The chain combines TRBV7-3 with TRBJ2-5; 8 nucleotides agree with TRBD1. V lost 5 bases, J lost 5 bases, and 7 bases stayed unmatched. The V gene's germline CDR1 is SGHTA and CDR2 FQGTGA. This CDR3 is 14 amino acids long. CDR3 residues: CASSLTGTGETQYF. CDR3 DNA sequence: TGTGCCAGCAGCCTTACCGGGACAGGCGAGACCCAGTACTTC.

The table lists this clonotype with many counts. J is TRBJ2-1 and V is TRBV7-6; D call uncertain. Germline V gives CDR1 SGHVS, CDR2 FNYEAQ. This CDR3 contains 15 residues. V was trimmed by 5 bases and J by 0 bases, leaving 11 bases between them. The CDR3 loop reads CASSPRLGSYNEQFF. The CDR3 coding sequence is TGTGCCAGCAGCCCACGACTGGGCTCCTACAATGAGCAGTTCTTC.

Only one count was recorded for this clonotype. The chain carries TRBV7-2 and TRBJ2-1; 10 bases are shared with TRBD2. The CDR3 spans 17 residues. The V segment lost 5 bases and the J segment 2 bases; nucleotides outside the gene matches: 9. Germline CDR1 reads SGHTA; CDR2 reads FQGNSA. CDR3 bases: TGTGCCAGCAGCCATATGTTAGCGGGGGGCCCCTACAATGAGCAGTTCTTC. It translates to CASSHMLAGGPYNEQFF.

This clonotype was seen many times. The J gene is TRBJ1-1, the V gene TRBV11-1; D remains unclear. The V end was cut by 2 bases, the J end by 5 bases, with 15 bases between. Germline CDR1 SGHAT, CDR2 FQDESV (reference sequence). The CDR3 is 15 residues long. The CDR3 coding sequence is TGTGCCAGCAGCTTATTGAAGCCTGCGCGGACTGAAGCTTTCTTT. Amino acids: CASSLLKPARTEAFF.